The 15 T cell receptor beta chains in this list originate from one sample, sequenced in a study of T-cell memory formation after mild COVID-19. TCRdb re-called the 5' RACE reads with MiXCR, one entry per CDR3 protein. The data hold approximately 340,000 distinct CDR3 sequences, with roughly 13% observed a single time. Sequenced material: PBMCs or a T cell subset sorted from them (not recorded which). Receptors originate from a man younger than 35 who had mild COVID-19 (a few samples of this study predate the infection). Cell type and time point are not known.

The chain uses TRBV7-8 and TRBJ2-7, with TRBD1 matching over 7 bases. The length of the CDR3 is 14 residues. CDR1 and CDR2 (germline): SGHVS, FQNEAQ. J was trimmed by 3 bases and V by 6 bases; bases with no gene match: 8. The CDR3 protein is CASSLGGAGYEQYF. As DNA, the CDR3 is TGTGCCAGCAGTCTAGGGGGCGCAGGCTACGAGCAGTACTTC.

A few counts support this clonotype. The genes are TRBV6-2 or TRBV6-3 and TRBJ2-5, with D possibly being TRBD2 (6 bases). The germline CDR1 and CDR2 sequences are MNHEY and SVGEGT. This CDR3 contains 14 residues. Deletions cut 6 bases from V and 3 bases from J, with 14 bases between. Here the CDR3 DNA reads TGTGCCAGCAGAGGGAGGTCCGTGAAAGAGACCCAGTACTTC. As protein: CASRGRSVKETQYF.

The chain combines TRBV5-1 with TRBJ1-1, with 8 nucleotides matching TRBD1. Trimming cost V 4 bases and J 6 bases; bases outside gene matches: 14. In germline, CDR1 is SGHRS, CDR2 YFSETQ. The CDR3 is made up of 16 amino acids. As DNA, the CDR3 is TGCGCCAGCAGCCCTGGACAGGGCAGTTGGGGTTCTGAAGCTTTCTTT. Amino acid sequence: CASSPGQGSWGSEAFF.

This clonotype has only a few counts. The chain links TRBV20-1 to TRBJ2-5, with 8 bases matching TRBD2. The length of the CDR3 is 19 residues. The J segment lost 0 bases and the V segment lost 3 bases, leaving 18 bases of the junction unmatched. CDR1 is DFQATT and CDR2 is SNEGSKA in the germline V gene (reference sequence). The chain's CDR3 is CSASREDHPGGAYQETQYF. DNA for the CDR3: TGCAGTGCTAGCCGCGAGGATCACCCCGGGGGGGCTTACCAAGAGACCCAGTACTTC.

This clonotype has just a few counts. The rearrangement uses TRBV28 and TRBJ2-5, with unresolved D. Per germline, CDR1 MDHEN and CDR2 SYDVKM. The CDR3 extends over 13 amino acids. Trimming took 5 bases from V and 2 from J, leaving 9 bases between them. Here the CDR3 DNA reads TGTGCCAGCAGTAAGCCCAATCAAGAGACCCAGTACTTC. Its protein is CASSKPNQETQYF.

The V gene is TRBV29-1, the J gene TRBJ2-5; no clear D gene. The germline V and J ends were trimmed by 7 bases and 7 bases, with 16 bases remaining between them. The CDR3 runs to 12 residues. The V gene's germline CDR1 is SQVTM and CDR2 ANQGSEA. The CDR3 nucleotides are TGCAGCGCCTTGGCAAGGTTCCCGACCCAGTACTTC. It encodes CSALARFPTQYF.

The chain combines TRBV6-6 with TRBJ2-5, with 8 bases identical to TRBD2. V shed 2 bases and J 5 bases; nucleotides not matched to a gene: 7. The CDR3 is 15 amino acids. Germline assignment: CDR1 MNHNY and CDR2 SVGAGI (reference sequence). CDR3 protein: CASSYAAGGKETQYF. DNA for the CDR3: TGTGCCAGCAGTTACGCGGCGGGGGGCAAGGAGACCCAGTACTTC.

The chain links TRBV9 to TRBJ2-3; no clear D gene. V lost 0 bases and J lost 2, with 10 bases in between. The CDR3 has 15 residues. Germline V CDR1 and CDR2: SGDLS, YYNGEE. CDR3: CASSVGLRPTDTQYF. The CDR3 coding sequence is TGTGCCAGCAGCGTAGGATTAAGGCCCACAGATACGCAGTATTTT.

The chain recombines TRBV7-9 with TRBJ2-1; 11 nucleotides line up with TRBD1. Losses at the gene ends were 5 bases for V and 10 bases for J; bases not matched to a gene: 10. From germline, CDR1 is SEHNR and CDR2 FQNEAQ (reference sequence). CDR3 size: 15 residues. CDR3 sequence reads: CASSPTPGQGDEQFF. The CDR3 DNA reads as TGTGCCAGCAGCCCAACGCCGGGACAGGGGGACGAGCAGTTCTTC.

The J gene is TRBJ1-3, the V gene TRBV29-1; D remains ambiguous. Germline CDR1 SQVTM, CDR2 ANQGSEA. V shed 6 bases and J shed 0 bases, with 18 bases lying between them. The CDR3 sequence is 16 residues long. The CDR3 is CSVLAGIDFSGNTIYF. The DNA for the CDR3 is TGCAGCGTCCTAGCCGGGATCGACTTCTCTGGAAACACCATATATTTT.

In this sample, this clonotype turned up once. The CDR3 nucleotides read TGTGCCATCCAGGGGGAGGAAAACACCGGGGAGCTGTTTTTT. Protein sequence: CAIQGEENTGELFF. The V call is TRBV19, the J call TRBJ2-2, with D perhaps TRBD1 (7 bases). Germline CDR1 reads LNHDA; CDR2 reads SQIVND (reference sequence). V gave up 10 bases and J gave up 2 bases, with 14 bases separating them. This CDR3 contains 14 residues.

The DNA for the CDR3 is TGTGCCAGCAGCTTAGGGACAGCCTACTATGGCTACACCTTC. It translates to CASSLGTAYYGYTF. The V gene is TRBV7-2, the J gene TRBJ1-2; TRBD1 might be the D (6 bases). Per germline, CDR1 SGHTA and CDR2 FQGNSA. This CDR3 has 14 amino acids. V lost 1 base and J lost 3, with 9 bases in between.

The chain joins TRBV2 to TRBJ1-6; 7 bases align to TRBD1. With 8 bases clipped from V and 7 bases from J, the junction kept 5 bases outside the gene matches. Per the germline V gene, CDR1 is SNHLY and CDR2 is FYNNEI. CDR3 length: 13 residues. The CDR3 protein is CASLQGINSPLHF. In nucleotides, the CDR3 is TGTGCCAGCCTACAGGGGATCAATTCACCCCTCCACTTT. The whole variable domain, remainder taken from reference TRBV2 and TRBJ1-6, is EPEVTQTPSHQVTQMGQEVILRCVPISNHLYFYWYRQILGQKVEFLVSFYNNEISEKSEIFDDQFSVERPDGSNFTLKIRSTKLEDSAMYFCASLQGINSPLHFGNGTRLTVT.

J is TRBJ1-1 and V is TRBV4-1; 7 bases fit TRBD1. CDR1 and CDR2 (germline): MGHRA, YSYEKL. The CDR3 consists of 17 residues. Trimming at V came to 7 bases and at J to 3 bases, leaving 17 bases not matched to a gene. The CDR3 DNA sequence: TGCGCCAGCACCCCAAGAGGGGGCACCGGGGAAGACACTGAAGCTTTCTTT. It specifies CASTPRGGTGEDTEAFF.

This clonotype was seen only a few times. The chain links TRBV7-9 to TRBJ1-1, with a weak D call TRBD1 (6 bases). CDR3 size: 14 residues. Per germline, CDR1 SEHNR and CDR2 FQNEAQ (reference sequence). Trimming pared 5 bases from V and 7 bases from J, leaving 17 bases between. The CDR3 nucleotides are TGTGCCAGCAGCCAAGCTGGGACATCGGTTGAAGCTTTCTTT. Residues: CASSQAGTSVEAFF.